These 7 T cell receptor beta chains were sequenced from one sample in a study of Graves' ophthalmopathy and Graves' hyperthyroidism. RNA transcripts were the source from which TCR beta CDR3 regions were amplified. The authors performed first-round RT-PCR with HTBI primers and then a second-round multiplex PCR. Each CDR3 protein gets one entry after TCRdb re-called the multiplex PCR reads with MiXCR. The sample includes 650,000 to 900,000 distinct CDR3 sequences, 40% of them seen just once. The specimen was peripheral blood. The source of these receptors is an adult man with Graves' ophthalmopathy.

This rearrangement joins TRBV10-3 to TRBJ1-5; 8 bases match TRBD1. The V and J ends lost 10 bases and 2 bases, in that order; junction bases with no gene match: 10. The length of the CDR3 is 15 residues. Germline assignment: CDR1 ENHRY and CDR2 SYGVKD. CDR3 nucleotide sequence: TGTGCCAGCTGGACAGGGTTGTTAGGCAATCAGCCCCAGCATTTT. It codes for CASWTGLLGNQPQHF.

The CDR3 bases are TGCAGTGCTGACGAATCCCAAGAGACCCAGTACTTC. Protein: CSADESQETQYF. The chain employs TRBV20-1 and TRBJ2-5, with no clear D. V lost 5 bases, J lost 1 base, and 8 bases lay in between. The V gene's germline CDR1 is DFQATT and CDR2 SNEGSKA (reference sequence). The CDR3 covers 12 residues.

With respect to this clonotype: One junction end disagrees with the germline gene, perhaps due to a read error. The chain joins TRBV15 to TRBJ1-2; 7 bases match TRBD1. This CDR3 is 15 amino acids long. The germline V gene encodes CDR1 LNHNV and CDR2 YYDKDF (reference sequence). DNA of the CDR3: TGCGCCACCAGCAGAGGGACAGAACTAAACTATGGCTACACCTTC. It yields the protein CATSRGTELNYGYTF.

A note on this clonotype: Germline is not matched at one junction end, which may reflect a read error. The V and J genes are TRBV2 and TRBJ2-5, with D perhaps matching TRBD1 (7 bases). The DNA end is more similar to TRBJ2-1, so the J call may be wrong. Germline V CDR1 and CDR2: SNHLY, FYNNEI. The CDR3 runs 14 residues. CDR3 in amino acids: CAISDSGGRGEQFF. Written as DNA, the CDR3 is TGTGCCATCAGTGACTCAGGGGGGCGAGGTGAGCAGTTCTTC.

The gene calls are TRBV20-1 and TRBJ1-4; no firm D call. CDR3 size: 16 residues. V shed 4 bases and J shed 3 bases, with 18 bases lying between them. Germline V gene sequence: CDR1 DFQATT, CDR2 SNEGSKA (reference sequence). CDR3 loop: CSAKVGIARSNEKLFF. In DNA, the CDR3 is TGCAGTGCTAAAGTGGGGATCGCGCGGTCTAATGAAAAACTGTTTTTT.

As DNA, the CDR3 is TGCAGCACGTGGGGTGGCGGCTACGAGCAGTACTATGGCTACACCTTC. Protein: CSTWGGGYEQYYGYTF. This chain connects TRBV29-1 to TRBJ1-2; D gene ambiguous. Looked up from germline, CDR1 is SQVTM and CDR2 is ANQGSEA. The CDR3 covers 16 residues. V was cut by 8 bases and J by 3 bases, with 25 bases left in between.

V and J are TRBV25-1 and TRBJ2-2; 9 nucleotides match TRBD1. The CDR3 covers 16 residues. With V trimmed by 3 bases and J by 4 bases, 6 bases remained unmatched. Germline V gene lookup returns CDR1 MGHDK and CDR2 SYGVNS. The CDR3 protein is CASSDFRDRATGELFF. DNA for the CDR3: TGTGCCAGCAGTGATTTCCGGGACAGGGCCACCGGGGAGCTGTTTTTT. The full variable domain, its missing parts supplied by reference TRBV25-1 and TRBJ2-2, is EADIYQTPRYLVIGTGKKITLECSQTMGHDKMYWYQQDPGMELHLIHYSYGVNSTEKGDLSSESTVSRIRTEHFPLTLESARPSHTSQYLCASSDFRDRATGELFFGEGSRLTVL.